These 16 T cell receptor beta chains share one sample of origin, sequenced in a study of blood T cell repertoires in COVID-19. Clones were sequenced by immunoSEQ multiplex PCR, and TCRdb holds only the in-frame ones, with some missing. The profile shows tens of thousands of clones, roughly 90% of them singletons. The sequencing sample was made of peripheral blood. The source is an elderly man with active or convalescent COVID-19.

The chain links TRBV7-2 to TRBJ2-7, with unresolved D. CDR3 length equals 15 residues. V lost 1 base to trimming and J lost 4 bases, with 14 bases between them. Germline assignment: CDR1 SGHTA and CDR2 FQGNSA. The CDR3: CASSLVLGRAYEQYF. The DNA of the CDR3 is TGTGCCAGCAGCTTAGTTTTGGGCAGAGCTTACGAGCAGTACTTC.

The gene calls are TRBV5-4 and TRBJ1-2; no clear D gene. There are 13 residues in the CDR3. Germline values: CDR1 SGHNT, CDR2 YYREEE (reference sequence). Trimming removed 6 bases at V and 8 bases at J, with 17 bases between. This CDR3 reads CASKSSGAFGYTF. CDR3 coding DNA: TGTGCCAGCAAGTCCTCAGGCGCCTTCGGCTACACCTTC.

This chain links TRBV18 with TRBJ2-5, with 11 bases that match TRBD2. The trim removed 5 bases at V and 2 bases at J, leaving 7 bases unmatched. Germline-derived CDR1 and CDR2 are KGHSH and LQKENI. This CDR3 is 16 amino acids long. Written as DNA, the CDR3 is TGTGCCAGCTCAACGGCGGGACTAGCGGTTCAAGAGACCCAGTACTTC. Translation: CASSTAGLAVQETQYF.

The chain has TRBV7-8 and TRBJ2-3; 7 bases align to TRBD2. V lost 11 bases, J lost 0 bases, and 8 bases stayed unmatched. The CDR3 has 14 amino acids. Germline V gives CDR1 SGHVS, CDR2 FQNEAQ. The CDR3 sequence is CAAGEGRSTDTQYF. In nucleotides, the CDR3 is TGTGCCGCGGGAGAGGGACGTAGCACAGATACGCAGTATTTT.

CDR3 nucleotides: TGTGCCTGGGACCGTAAACAGGGGCCACTCCATGGCTACACCTTC. It specifies CAWDRKQGPLHGYTF. The chain is built from TRBV30 and TRBJ1-2; 7 bases align to TRBD1. J lost 6 bases, V lost 5 bases, and 15 bases had no gene match. Per the germline V gene, CDR1 is GTSNPN and CDR2 is SVGIG (reference sequence). CDR3 length: 15 residues.

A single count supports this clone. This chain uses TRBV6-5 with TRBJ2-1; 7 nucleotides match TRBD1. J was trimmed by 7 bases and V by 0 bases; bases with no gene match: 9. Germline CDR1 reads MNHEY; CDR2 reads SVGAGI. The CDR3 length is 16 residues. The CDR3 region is CASSYSPAGGENEQFF. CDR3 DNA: TGTGCCAGCAGTTACTCCCCGGCAGGGGGAGAAAATGAGCAGTTCTTC.

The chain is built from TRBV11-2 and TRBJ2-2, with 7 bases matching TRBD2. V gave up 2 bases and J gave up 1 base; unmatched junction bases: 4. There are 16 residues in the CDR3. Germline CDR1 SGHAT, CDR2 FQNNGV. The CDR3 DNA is TGTGCCAGCAGCTTAAGTCCGGGGGGGAACACCGGGGAGCTGTTTTTT. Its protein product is CASSLSPGGNTGELFF. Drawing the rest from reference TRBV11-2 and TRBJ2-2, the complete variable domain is EAGVAQSPRYKIIEKRQSVAFWCNPISGHATLYWYQQILGQGPKLLIQFQNNGVVDDSQLPKDRFSAERLKGVDSTLKIQPAKLEDSAVYLCASSLSPGGNTGELFFGEGSRLTVL.

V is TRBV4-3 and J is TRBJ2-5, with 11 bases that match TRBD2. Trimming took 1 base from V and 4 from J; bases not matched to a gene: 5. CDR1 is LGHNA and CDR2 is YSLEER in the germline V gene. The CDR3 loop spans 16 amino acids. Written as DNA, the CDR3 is TGCGCCAGCAGCCAAGGAACTAGCGGGAGTGGAGAGACCCAGTACTTC. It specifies CASSQGTSGSGETQYF.

This CDR3 reads CASSPQTGMNTIYF. The CDR3 DNA reads as TGTGCCAGCTCACCACAGACAGGGATGAACACCATATATTTT. The V call is TRBV18, the J call TRBJ1-3, with TRBD1 identical over 7 bases. The CDR3 consists of 14 residues. The J segment lost 7 bases and the V segment lost 1 base, leaving 4 bases of the junction unmatched. The germline gives CDR1 KGHSH, CDR2 LQKENI.

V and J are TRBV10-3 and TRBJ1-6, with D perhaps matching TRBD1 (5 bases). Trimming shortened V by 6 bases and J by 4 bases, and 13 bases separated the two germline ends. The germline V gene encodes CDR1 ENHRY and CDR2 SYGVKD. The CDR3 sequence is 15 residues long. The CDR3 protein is CAISGRGLYNSPLHF. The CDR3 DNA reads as TGTGCCATCAGCGGAAGGGGACTGTATAATTCACCCCTCCACTTT.

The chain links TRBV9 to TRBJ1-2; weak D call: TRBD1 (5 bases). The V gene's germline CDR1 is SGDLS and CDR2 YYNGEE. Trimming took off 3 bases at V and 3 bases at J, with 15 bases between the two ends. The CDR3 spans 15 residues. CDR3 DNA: TGTGCCAGCAGCGCTCAAAGGGGCGAGGACTATGGCTACACCTTC. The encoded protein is CASSAQRGEDYGYTF. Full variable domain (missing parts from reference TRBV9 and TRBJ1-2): DSGVTQTPKHLITATGQRVTLRCSPRSGDLSVYWYQQSLDQGLQFLIQYYNGEERAKGNILERFSAQQFPDLHSELNLSSLELGDSALYFCASSAQRGEDYGYTFGSGTRLTVV.

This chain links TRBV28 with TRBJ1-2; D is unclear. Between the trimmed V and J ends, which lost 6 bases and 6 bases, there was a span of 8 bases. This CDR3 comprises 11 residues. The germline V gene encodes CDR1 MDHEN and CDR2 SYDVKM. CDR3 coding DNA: TGTGCCAGCAGGGGCGGGGATGGCTACACCTTC. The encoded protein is CASRGGDGYTF.

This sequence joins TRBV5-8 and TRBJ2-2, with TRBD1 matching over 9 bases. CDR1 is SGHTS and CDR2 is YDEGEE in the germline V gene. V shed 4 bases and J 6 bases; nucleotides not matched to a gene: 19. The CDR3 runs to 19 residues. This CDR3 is CASSRLFGGDRAGAGELFF. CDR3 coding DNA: TGTGCCAGCAGCCGCTTGTTTGGCGGGGACAGGGCGGGCGCCGGGGAGCTGTTTTTT.

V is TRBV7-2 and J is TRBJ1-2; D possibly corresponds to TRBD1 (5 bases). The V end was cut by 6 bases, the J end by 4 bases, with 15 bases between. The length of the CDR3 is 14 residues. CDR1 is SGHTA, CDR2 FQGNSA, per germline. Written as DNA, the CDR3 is TGTGCCAGCAGTCCTTCCGGGGGTCCCTATGGCTACACCTTC. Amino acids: CASSPSGGPYGYTF.

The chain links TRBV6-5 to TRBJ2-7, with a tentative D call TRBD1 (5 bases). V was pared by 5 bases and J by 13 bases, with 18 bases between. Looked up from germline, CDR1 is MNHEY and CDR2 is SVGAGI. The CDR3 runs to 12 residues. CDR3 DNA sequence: TGTGCCAGCAGTACAACAGGAGTAACCCCATACTTC. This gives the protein CASSTTGVTPYF.

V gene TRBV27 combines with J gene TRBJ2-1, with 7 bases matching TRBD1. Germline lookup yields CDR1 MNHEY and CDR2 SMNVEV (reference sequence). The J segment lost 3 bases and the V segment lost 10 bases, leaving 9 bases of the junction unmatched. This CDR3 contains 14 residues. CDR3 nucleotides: TGTGCCACCCAGCCGGGGACAGTCTACAATGAGCAGTTCTTC. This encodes CATQPGTVYNEQFF.